This is a list of T cell receptor beta chains from one sample in a study of cytomegalovirus exposure and HLA in healthy donors. Assay used: immunoSEQ multiplex PCR; TCRdb lists only in-frame clones, some missing. Counted here are about 180,000 clones, about three quarters occurring once; the ten biggest clones make up approximately 1.5%. The specimen was PBMCs. All receptors come from a man between 18 and 29 years old in good health and CMV-seronegative. The CDR3 runs from the conserved cysteine through the conserved F or W. D genes are given only for firm matches. Only part of the rows carry a size: once, few, many, or a class if the clone is expanded.

abundance,j_gene,len,v_gene,d_gene,CDR3nt,CDR3aa
-,TRBJ2-7,13,TRBV6-5,-,TGTGCCAGCACTTCCCGGGACTCCTACGAGCAGTACTTC,CASTSRDSYEQYF
once,TRBJ2-5,12,TRBV5-6,-,TGTGCCAGCGGCCTGGGCGGGGCGACCCAGTACTTC,CASGLGGATQYF
-,TRBJ2-1,15,TRBV15,-,TGTGCCACCAGCAAAAGATGGGCATTGGACAATGAGCAGTTCTTC,CATSKRWALDNEQFF
-,TRBJ1-5,17,TRBV7-2,-,TGTGCCAGCAGCTTAGATCCGGGTGTTTATAGCAATCAGCCCCAGCATTTT,CASSLDPGVYSNQPQHF
-,TRBJ2-7,15,TRBV7-9,TRBD1,TGTTCCAGCAGCTTTACCGGGACAGGGGGCAACGAGCAGTACTTC,CSSSFTGTGGNEQYF
-,TRBJ1-3,15,TRBV10-3,TRBD1,TGTGCCATCAGCCCTGGGACAGGGGCTGGAAACACCATATATTTT,CAISPGTGAGNTIYF
-,TRBJ1-5,18,TRBV28,TRBD1,TGTGCCAGCAGTTATCTGCTCTCCCGTCAGGGGGCTGGACAGCCCCAGCATTTT,CASSYLLSRQGAGQPQHF
few,TRBJ1-1,16,TRBV18,TRBD1,TGTGCCAGCTCACCAGGGACAGGGGATATGCACACTGAAGCTTTCTTT,CASSPGTGDMHTEAFF
-,TRBJ2-5,15,TRBV30,TRBD2,TGTGCCTGGAGAGGAGGCGGGAGTATGCAAGAGACCCAGTACTTC,CAWRGGGSMQETQYF
few,TRBJ2-3,14,TRBV5-1,-,TGCGCCAGCAGCTTGGGGACTAGCACAGATACGCAGTATTTT,CASSLGTSTDTQYF
-,TRBJ2-3,15,TRBV7-2,TRBD2,TGTGCCAGCAGCTGGGGGACTAGCGGGTTGGATACGCAGTATTTT,CASSWGTSGLDTQYF
-,TRBJ1-1,14,TRBV7-2,TRBD1,TGTGCCAGCAGCCGGAAGGGGGCCGACACTGAAGCTTTCTTT,CASSRKGADTEAFF
-,TRBJ1-1,12,TRBV18,-,TGTGCCAGCTCACCCGGGGGAGCCGAAGCTTTCTTT,CASSPGGAEAFF
-,TRBJ1-1,13,TRBV6-6,-,TGTGCCAGCAGACTGACAGGGAACACTGAAGCTTTCTTT,CASRLTGNTEAFF
-,TRBJ2-7,17,TRBV11-2,TRBD2,TGTGCCAGCAGCGCGCACCTTGGACTAGCTTCTACCTACGAGCAGTACTTC,CASSAHLGLASTYEQYF
-,TRBJ2-3,12,TRBV27,-,TGTGCCAGCACCTCTAGCACAGATACGCAGTATTTT,CASTSSTDTQYF
once,TRBJ1-3,14,TRBV6-1,-,TGTGCCAGCAGCGGGACATGGAATGGAAACACCATATATTTT,CASSGTWNGNTIYF